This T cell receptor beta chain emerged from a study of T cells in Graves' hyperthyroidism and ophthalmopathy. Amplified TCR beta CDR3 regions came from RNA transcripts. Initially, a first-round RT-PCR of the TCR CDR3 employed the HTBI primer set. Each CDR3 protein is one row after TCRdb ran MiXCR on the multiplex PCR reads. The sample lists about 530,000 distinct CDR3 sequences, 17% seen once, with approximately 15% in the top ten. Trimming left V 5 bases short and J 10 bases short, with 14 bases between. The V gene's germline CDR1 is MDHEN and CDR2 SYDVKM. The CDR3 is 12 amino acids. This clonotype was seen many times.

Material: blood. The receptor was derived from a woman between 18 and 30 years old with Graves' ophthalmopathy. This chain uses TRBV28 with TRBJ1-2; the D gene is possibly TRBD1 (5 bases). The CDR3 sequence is CASSLYRDHYTF. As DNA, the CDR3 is TGTGCCAGCAGTCTGTACCGGGACCACTACACCTTC.